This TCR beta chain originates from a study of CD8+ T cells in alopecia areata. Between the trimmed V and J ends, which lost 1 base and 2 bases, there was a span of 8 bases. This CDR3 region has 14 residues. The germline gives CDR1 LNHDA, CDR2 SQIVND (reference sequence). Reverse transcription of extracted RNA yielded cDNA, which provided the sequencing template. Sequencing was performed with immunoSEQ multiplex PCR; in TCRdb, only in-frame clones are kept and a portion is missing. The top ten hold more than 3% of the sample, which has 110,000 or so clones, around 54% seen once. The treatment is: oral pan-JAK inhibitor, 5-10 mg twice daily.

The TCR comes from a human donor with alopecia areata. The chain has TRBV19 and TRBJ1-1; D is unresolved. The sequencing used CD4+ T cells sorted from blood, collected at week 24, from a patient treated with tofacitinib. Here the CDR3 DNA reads TGTGCCAGTAGTATAGGCCCGGGAAACACTGAAGCTTTCTTT. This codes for CASSIGPGNTEAFF.